A selection of T cell receptor beta chains follows, all from one sample in a study of blood T cell repertoires in COVID-19. Repertoires were generated with immunoSEQ multiplex PCR, while TCRdb's copy carries only in-frame clones and drops some. The table records fewer than 250,000 clones, 70% to 85% of them present only once. Source material: peripheral blood. The receptors were sampled from an elderly woman with acute or convalescent COVID-19. Both conserved end residues are part of each CDR3. Each record gives: J gene, V gene, D gene, clone size, CDR3 protein, CDR3 DNA. A D gene is named only where the DNA matches it firmly. Only part of the rows carry a size: once, few, many, or a class if the clone is expanded.

TRBJ2-7	TRBV10-3	TRBD2	NA	CAIGTSGSYEQYF	TGTGCCATCGGGACTAGCGGGAGCTACGAGCAGTACTTC
TRBJ1-2	TRBV29-1	NA	NA	CSVVAEANYGYTF	TGCAGCGTTGTCGCGGAAGCTAACTATGGCTACACCTTC
TRBJ2-2	TRBV5-1	NA	NA	CASRGATNTGELFF	TGCGCCAGCAGGGGGGCCACAAACACCGGGGAGCTGTTTTTT
TRBJ2-1	TRBV3-1/TRBV3-2	TRBD2	once	CASILGLAGFSYNEQFF	TGTGCCAGCATCCTGGGACTAGCGGGTTTCTCCTACAATGAGCAGTTCTTC
TRBJ2-2	TRBV5-4	TRBD2	NA	CASRPTSGGAPIITGELFF	TGTGCCAGCCGACCGACTAGCGGGGGGGCCCCTATTATCACCGGGGAGCTGTTTTTT
TRBJ2-2	TRBV28	NA	NA	CASSRPEPAGELFF	TGTGCCAGCAGTCGACCGGAGCCGGCCGGGGAGCTGTTTTTT
TRBJ2-7	TRBV3-1/TRBV3-2	TRBD2	NA	CASSPRLAGDYEQYF	TGTGCCAGCAGCCCGCGACTAGCGGGGGACTACGAGCAGTACTTC
TRBJ2-7	TRBV3-1/TRBV3-2	TRBD2	NA	CASSPPGGGISYEQYF	TGTGCCAGCAGCCCCCCTGGGGGGGGGATCTCCTACGAGCAGTACTTC
TRBJ2-1	TRBV30	TRBD2	NA	CAWSVLGAGGNEQFF	TGTGCCTGGAGTGTCTTAGGGGCGGGGGGCAATGAGCAGTTCTTC
TRBJ1-2	TRBV5-6	TRBD1	NA	CASSLDRGRGYTF	TGTGCCAGCAGCTTGGACAGGGGCCGGGGCTACACCTTC
TRBJ2-3	TRBV10-3	TRBD2	NA	CAIRQTSGTDTQYF	TGTGCCATCAGGCAAACTAGCGGCACAGATACGCAGTATTTT
TRBJ2-7	TRBV18	TRBD1	NA	CASSPDYFSGGYWYEQYF	TGTGCCAGCTCACCTGACTATTTTTCAGGGGGCTATTGGTACGAGCAGTACTTC
TRBJ2-2	TRBV3-1/TRBV3-2	NA	few	CASSQMRYTGELFF	TGTGCCAGCAGCCAAATGCGATACACCGGGGAGCTGTTTTTT
TRBJ2-5	TRBV6-2/TRBV6-3	NA	once	CASSYFAHQETQYF	TGTGCCAGCAGTTATTTCGCGCACCAAGAGACCCAGTACTTC
TRBJ2-7	TRBV2	NA	NA	CASSEEGEGPHF	TGTGCCAGCAGTGAAGAGGGGGAAGGGCCCCACTTC
TRBJ2-2	TRBV7-2	NA	NA	CASSGDLTGFGTGELFF	TGTGCCAGCAGCGGGGACTTGACAGGGTTCGGCACCGGGGAGCTGTTTTTT